This T cell receptor (beta chain) is from a study of shared clonotypes between healthy human individuals. Germline V CDR1 and CDR2: SEHNR, FQNEAQ (reference sequence). The CDR3 contains 15 residues. V dropped 5 bases and J dropped 4 bases, with 15 bases sitting between them. On this clone itself: No antigen is known for it.

The naive CD8 fraction comprised CD45RO-negative cells positively selected for CCR7 and excluded terminally differentiated effector memory CD45RA+ cells. Overall study findings and caveats: Some naive CD4 clonotypes, 4% to 6%, turned up in common across a handful of donors.

Sequencing used immunoSEQ multiplex PCR; TCRdb keeps in-frame clones, though not all of them. The profile shows about 2 million clones, less than 95% of them singletons. The sample taken for sequencing was naive CD8+ T cells sorted from blood. The chain employs TRBV7-9 and TRBJ2-1, with TRBD2 as a possible D gene (6 bases). The sequence was collected from a man between 18 and 29 years old in good health. The DNA for the CDR3 is TGTGCCAGCAGCCGAGCGGGTGGAGTTTACAATGAGCAGTTCTTC. It codes for CASSRAGGVYNEQFF.